Listed below are T cell receptor beta chains from one sample, sequenced in a study of regulatory T cells in long-lasting Graves disease. TCRdb passed the multiplex PCR reads through MiXCR, listing each CDR3 protein once. The table has about 660,000 distinct CDR3 sequences, 30% seen once. The material sequenced was peripheral blood mononuclear cells (PBMCs), taken when the disease was refractory, from a patient treated with antithyroid drugs. The receptors shown here come from a female donor with Graves disease. The CDR3 runs from the conserved cysteine through the conserved F or W. The D gene is left open where the match is weak. Size is omitted from some rows. Given values are once, few, many or a class for expanded clones.

DNA,CDR3,J,V,size,D
TGCGCCAGCAGCTTGGGTGTAGTCTATGGCTACACCTTC,CASSLGVVYGYTF,TRBJ1-2,TRBV5-1,few,NA
TGTGCCATCAGAGCTACGGGACTACCCGTTGCCGAGCAGTTCTTC,CAIRATGLPVAEQFF,TRBJ2-1,TRBV10-3,NA,TRBD2
TGCAGTGCGCTTACTAGCGGCCAAGAGACCCAGTACTTC,CSALTSGQETQYF,TRBJ2-5,TRBV20-1,NA,TRBD2
TGTGCCAGCAGTTTCTTAGGATATAATTCACCCCTCCACTTT,CASSFLGYNSPLHF,TRBJ1-6,TRBV12-3/TRBV12-4,NA,NA
TGCAGTGCTCCGGGACAGGGGACTGGAAACACCATATATTTT,CSAPGQGTGNTIYF,TRBJ1-3,TRBV20-1,few,TRBD1
TGCAGTGCTAGAGGTGGGACAGCGGAGACCCAGTACTTC,CSARGGTAETQYF,TRBJ2-5,TRBV20-1,few,TRBD1
TGTGCCAGCAGTATCCGTTCCCTTTCCGGGGCCAACGTCCTGACTTTC,CASSIRSLSGANVLTF,TRBJ2-6,TRBV28,many,NA
TGCAGCGTTGAAGATGAGGTGACCTACGAGCAGTACTTC,CSVEDEVTYEQYF,TRBJ2-7,TRBV29-1,NA,NA
TGCGCCAGCAGCAAAGGGACTAGCGGGAGTATCGGGGAGCTGTTTTTT,CASSKGTSGSIGELFF,TRBJ2-2,TRBV5-1,few,TRBD2
TGTGCCAGCAGCCAACGTACGGGGAGAGGGGCCACTGAAGCTTTCTTT,CASSQRTGRGATEAFF,TRBJ1-1,TRBV3-1,NA,NA
TGTGCCAGCAGCTTAGGGGAGAGGGGCCAAGAGACCCAGTACTTC,CASSLGERGQETQYF,TRBJ2-5,TRBV11-2,NA,NA
TGTGCCAGCAGTGTGGGACAGGGGACTGGCTACACCTTC,CASSVGQGTGYTF,TRBJ1-2,TRBV2,many,TRBD1
TGTGCTAGTGCCCTAACAGGGAGCTATGGCTACACCTTC,CASALTGSYGYTF,TRBJ1-2,TRBV12-5,many,NA
TGTGCCAGCAGTGTACGCGATCGGAACAGGGTCGACTACGAGCAGTACTTC,CASSVRDRNRVDYEQYF,TRBJ2-7,TRBV6-2/TRBV6-3,NA,NA
TGTGCCAGCAGTCGAGAAGGGAAGAACACTGAAGCTTTCTTT,CASSREGKNTEAFF,TRBJ1-1,TRBV6-1,few,NA
TGTGCCATCTCGGACCGGGAGGACTCCTACGAGCAGTACTTC,CAISDREDSYEQYF,TRBJ2-7,TRBV7-8,NA,TRBD2
TGTGCCAGCAGGGGACTAGCGTATTCCGGGGAGCTGTTTTTT,CASRGLAYSGELFF,TRBJ2-2,TRBV6-1,NA,TRBD2
TGTGCCAGCAGTTATAGCCTCGGGTCCTACGAGCAGTACTTC,CASSYSLGSYEQYF,TRBJ2-7,TRBV28,NA,NA
TGCAGTGCTAGTGAGGGACTTCCCCTCTCCTACGAGCAGTACTTC,CSASEGLPLSYEQYF,TRBJ2-7,TRBV20-1,NA,NA
TGCGCCAGCAGCTTGCCGGGGGCTGGAAACACCATATATTTT,CASSLPGAGNTIYF,TRBJ1-3,TRBV5-1,NA,NA
TGCAGTGCTAGAGGAGAGACAGGGGTAGAAAAACTGTTTTTT,CSARGETGVEKLFF,TRBJ1-4,TRBV20-1,NA,TRBD1
TGTGCCAGCAGCCCGGTGACAGGGGACCGCACTGAAGCTTTCTTT,CASSPVTGDRTEAFF,TRBJ1-1,TRBV7-6,NA,TRBD1
TGCAGTGCTAGAGACCCCTATGGCTACACCTTC,CSARDPYGYTF,TRBJ1-2,TRBV20-1,NA,NA
TGTGCCAGCACCGTGCGGGAGGGCTACGAGCAGTACTTC,CASTVREGYEQYF,TRBJ2-7,TRBV5-4,NA,TRBD2